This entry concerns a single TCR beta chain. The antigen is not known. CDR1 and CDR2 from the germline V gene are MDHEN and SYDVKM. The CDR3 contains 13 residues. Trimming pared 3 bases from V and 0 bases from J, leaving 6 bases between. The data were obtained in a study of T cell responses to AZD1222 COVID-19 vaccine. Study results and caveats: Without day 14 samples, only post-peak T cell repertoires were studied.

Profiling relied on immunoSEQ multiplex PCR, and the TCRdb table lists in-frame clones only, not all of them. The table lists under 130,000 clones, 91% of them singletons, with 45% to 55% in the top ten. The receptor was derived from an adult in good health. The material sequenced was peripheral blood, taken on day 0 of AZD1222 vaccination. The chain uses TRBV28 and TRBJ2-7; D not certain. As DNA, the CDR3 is TGTGCCAGCAGTTTCGGCGCCTCCTACGAGCAGTACTTC. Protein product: CASSFGASYEQYF.